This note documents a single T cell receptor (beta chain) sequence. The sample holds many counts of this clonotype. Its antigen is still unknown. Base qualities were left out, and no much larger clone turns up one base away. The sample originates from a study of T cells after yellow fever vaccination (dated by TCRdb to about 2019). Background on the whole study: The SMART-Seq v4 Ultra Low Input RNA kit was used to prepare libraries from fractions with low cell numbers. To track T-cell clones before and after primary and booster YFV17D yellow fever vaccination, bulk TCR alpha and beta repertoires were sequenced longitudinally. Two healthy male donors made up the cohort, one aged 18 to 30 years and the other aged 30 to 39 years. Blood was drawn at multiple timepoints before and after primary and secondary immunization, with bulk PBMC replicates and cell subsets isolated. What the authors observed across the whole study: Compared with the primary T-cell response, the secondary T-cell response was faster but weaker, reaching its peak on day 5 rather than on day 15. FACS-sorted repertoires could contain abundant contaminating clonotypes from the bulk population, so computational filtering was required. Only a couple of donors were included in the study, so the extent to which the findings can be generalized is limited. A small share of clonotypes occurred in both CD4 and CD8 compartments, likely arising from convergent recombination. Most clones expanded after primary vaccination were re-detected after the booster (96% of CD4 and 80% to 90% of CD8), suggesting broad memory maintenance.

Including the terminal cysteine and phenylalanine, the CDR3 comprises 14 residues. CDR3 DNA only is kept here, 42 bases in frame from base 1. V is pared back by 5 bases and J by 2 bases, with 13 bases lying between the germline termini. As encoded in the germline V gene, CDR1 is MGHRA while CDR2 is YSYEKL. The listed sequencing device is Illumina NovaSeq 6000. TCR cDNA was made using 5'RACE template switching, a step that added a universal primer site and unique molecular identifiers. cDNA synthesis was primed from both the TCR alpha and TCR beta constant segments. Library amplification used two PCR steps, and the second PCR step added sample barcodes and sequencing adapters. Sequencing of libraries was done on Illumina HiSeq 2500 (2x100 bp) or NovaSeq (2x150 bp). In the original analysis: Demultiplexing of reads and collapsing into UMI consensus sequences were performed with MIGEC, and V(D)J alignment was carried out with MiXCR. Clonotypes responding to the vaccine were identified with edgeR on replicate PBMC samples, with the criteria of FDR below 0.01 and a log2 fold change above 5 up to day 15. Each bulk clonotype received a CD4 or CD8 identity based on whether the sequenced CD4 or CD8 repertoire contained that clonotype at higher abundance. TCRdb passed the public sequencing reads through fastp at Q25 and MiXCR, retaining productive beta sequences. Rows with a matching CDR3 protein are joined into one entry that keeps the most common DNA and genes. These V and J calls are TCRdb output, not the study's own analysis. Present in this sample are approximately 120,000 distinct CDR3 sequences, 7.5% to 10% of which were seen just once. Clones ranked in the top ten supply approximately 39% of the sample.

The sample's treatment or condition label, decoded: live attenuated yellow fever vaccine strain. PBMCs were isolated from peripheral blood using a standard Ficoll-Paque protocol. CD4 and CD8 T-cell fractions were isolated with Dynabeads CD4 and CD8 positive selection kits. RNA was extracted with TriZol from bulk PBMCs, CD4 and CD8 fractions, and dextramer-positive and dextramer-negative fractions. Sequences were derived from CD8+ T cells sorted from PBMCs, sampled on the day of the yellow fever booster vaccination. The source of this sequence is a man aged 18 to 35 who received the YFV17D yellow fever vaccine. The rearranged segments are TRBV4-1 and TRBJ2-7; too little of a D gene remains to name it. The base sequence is TGCGCCAGCAGCTCCCGGGCCGAGACCTACGAGCAGTACTTC. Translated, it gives CASSSRAETYEQYF.